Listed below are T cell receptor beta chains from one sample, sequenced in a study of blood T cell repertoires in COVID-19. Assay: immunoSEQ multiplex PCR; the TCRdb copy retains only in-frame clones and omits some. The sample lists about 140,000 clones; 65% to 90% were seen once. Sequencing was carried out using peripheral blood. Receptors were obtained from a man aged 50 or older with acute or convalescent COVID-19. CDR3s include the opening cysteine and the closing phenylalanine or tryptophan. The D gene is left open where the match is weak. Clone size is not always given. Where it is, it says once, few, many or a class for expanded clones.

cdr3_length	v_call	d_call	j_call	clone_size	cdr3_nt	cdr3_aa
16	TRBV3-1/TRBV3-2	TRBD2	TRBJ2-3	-	TGTGCCAGCAGCCATCGAGCGGGGGGGCCCCCAGATACGCAGTATTTT	CASSHRAGGPPDTQYF
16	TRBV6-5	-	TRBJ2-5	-	TGTGCCAGCAGTTACTCGGGGCAGAAGGGGCAAGAGACCCAGTACTTC	CASSYSGQKGQETQYF
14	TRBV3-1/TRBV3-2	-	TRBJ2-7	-	TGTGCCAGCAGCCAAAGGCGGAGTCCCTTTAGGCAGTACTTC	CASSQRRSPFRQYF
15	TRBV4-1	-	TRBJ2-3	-	TGCGCCAGCAGCCAAGTACGGAGGTATGACGATACGCAGTATTTT	CASSQVRRYDDTQYF
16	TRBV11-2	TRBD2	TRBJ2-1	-	TGTGCCAGCAGCTCGTATACTAGCGGGGGGAAAAATGAGCAGTTCTTC	CASSSYTSGGKNEQFF
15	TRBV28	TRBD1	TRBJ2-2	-	TGTGCCAGCAGAAATGGACAGGTGAACACCGGGGAGCTGTTTTTT	CASRNGQVNTGELFF
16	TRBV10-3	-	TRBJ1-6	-	TGTGCCATCAGTGAGATCTTGGCAGGGCGAGGTTCACCCCTCCACTTT	CAISEILAGRGSPLHF
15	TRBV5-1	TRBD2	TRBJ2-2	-	TGCGCCAGCAGCTTGGAGCGGGGGTACACCGGGGAGCTGTTTTTT	CASSLERGYTGELFF
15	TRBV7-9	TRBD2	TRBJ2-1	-	TGTGCCAGCAGCCGTAGCGGGGGGTTCCACAATGAGCAGTTCTTC	CASSRSGGFHNEQFF
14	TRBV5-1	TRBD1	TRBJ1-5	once	TGCGCCAGCAGCCCGGGACAGGAGGGCCAGCCCCAGCATTTT	CASSPGQEGQPQHF
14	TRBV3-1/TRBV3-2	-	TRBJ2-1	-	TGTGCCAGCAGCCAAGTCCTAAGCGGCAATGAGCAGTTCTTC	CASSQVLSGNEQFF
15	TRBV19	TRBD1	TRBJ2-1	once	TGTGCCAGTCGGGTGTTAGGGCAGGGGGCCGGTGAGCAGTTCTTC	CASRVLGQGAGEQFF
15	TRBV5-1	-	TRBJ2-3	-	TGCGCCAGCAGCTTGGGGTCGGGAGTAGCAGATACGCAGTATTTT	CASSLGSGVADTQYF
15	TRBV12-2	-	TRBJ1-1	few	TGTGCAAGTCGCCTACGCATTAACAGGGTTACTGAAGCTTTCTTT	CASRLRINRVTEAFF
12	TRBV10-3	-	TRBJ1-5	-	TGTGCCATCAGTGAGGGCAGTCAGCCCCAGCATTTT	CAISEGSQPQHF
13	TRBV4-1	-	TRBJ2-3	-	TGCGCCAGCAGCCAAGAATTCGCAGATACGCAGTATTTT	CASSQEFADTQYF
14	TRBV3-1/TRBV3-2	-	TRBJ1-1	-	TGTGCCAGCAGCCCTCGCGGGGGGAACACTGAAGCTTTCTTT	CASSPRGGNTEAFF
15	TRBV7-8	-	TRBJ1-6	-	TGTGCCAGCACCCCCCGGGAAGTTGGGAATTCACCCCTCCACTTT	CASTPREVGNSPLHF
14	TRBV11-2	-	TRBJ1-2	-	TGTGCCAGTTTGACCCCGGGCGGGGCGGCTGGCTACACCTTC	CASLTPGGAAGYTF
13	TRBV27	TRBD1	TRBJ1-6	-	TGTGCCACGAACAGGGGGGGAAATTCACCCCTCCACTTT	CATNRGGNSPLHF
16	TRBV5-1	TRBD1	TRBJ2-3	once	TGCGCCAGCAGCTTGAAAAAACAGGGGAGCACAGATACGCAGTATTTT	CASSLKKQGSTDTQYF
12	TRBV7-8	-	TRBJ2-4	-	TGTGCCAGCAGCCAGACGGAGGGCATTCAGTACTTC	CASSQTEGIQYF
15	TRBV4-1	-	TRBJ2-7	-	TGCGCCAGCAGCCAAGTAACAGGGGACTTCAACGAGCAGTACTTC	CASSQVTGDFNEQYF
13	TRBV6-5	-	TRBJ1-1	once	TGTGCCAGCATCGACCAGGGTCGGACTGAAGCTTTCTTT	CASIDQGRTEAFF
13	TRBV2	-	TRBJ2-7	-	TGTGCCAGCAGTGAAGCGCGGTTCTACGAGCAGTACTTC	CASSEARFYEQYF
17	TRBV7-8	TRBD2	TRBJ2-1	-	TGTGCCAGCAGCTTAGCGGTCGGGCTAGCGGGGGGGCATGAGCAGTTCTTC	CASSLAVGLAGGHEQFF
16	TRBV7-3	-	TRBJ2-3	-	TGTGCCAGCAGCTTAATATGCGCTAGCATCACAGATACGCAGTATTTT	CASSLICASITDTQYF
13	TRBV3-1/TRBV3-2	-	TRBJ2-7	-	TGTGCCAGCAGCCAAGCCCGGGACTACGAGCAGTACTTC	CASSQARDYEQYF
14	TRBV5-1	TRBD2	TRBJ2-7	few	TGCGCCAGCAGCTTTAGACTAGCGGATTACGAGCAGTACTTC	CASSFRLADYEQYF
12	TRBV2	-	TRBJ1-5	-	TGTGCCACCCAGGGGTGGAATCAGCCCCAGCATTTT	CATQGWNQPQHF
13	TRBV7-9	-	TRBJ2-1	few	TGTGCCAGCAGCTCTTTGAACGGGGATGAGCAGTTCTTC	CASSSLNGDEQFF
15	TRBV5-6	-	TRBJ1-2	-	TGTGCCAGCAGCTTGGGCGGGGGGCATGGCTATGGCTACACCTTC	CASSLGGGHGYGYTF
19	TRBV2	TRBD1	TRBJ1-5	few	TGTGCCAGCAGTACTTGGACAGGGGAAGGGGGAAGCGGCAATCAGCCCCAGCATTTT	CASSTWTGEGGSGNQPQHF
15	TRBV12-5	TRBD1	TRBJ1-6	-	TGTGCTAGTGGTTTGGGACAGGGGGCTAATTCACCCCTCCACTTT	CASGLGQGANSPLHF
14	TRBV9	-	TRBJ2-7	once	TGTGCCAGCAGCGTGGCGGGGGCCTCCTACGAGCAGTACTTC	CASSVAGASYEQYF
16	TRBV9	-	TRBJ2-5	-	TGTGCCAGCAGCGCCTTATCTAACCCTTCCCAAGAGACCCAGTACTTC	CASSALSNPSQETQYF
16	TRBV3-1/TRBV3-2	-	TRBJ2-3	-	TGTGCCAGCAGCCAGAATCGACAGGTTGGCACAGATACGCAGTATTTT	CASSQNRQVGTDTQYF
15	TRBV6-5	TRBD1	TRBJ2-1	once	TGTGCCAGCAGACCTTTTTCCGGGACAGGGAATGAGCAGTTCTTC	CASRPFSGTGNEQFF
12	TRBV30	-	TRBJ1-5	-	TGTGCCTGGAGCCCAGGGTCCCAGCCCCAGCATTTT	CAWSPGSQPQHF
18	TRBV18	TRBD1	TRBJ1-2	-	TGTGCCAGCTCACCAAACCTACAGGGGGCGCGAGTTAACTATGGCTACACCTTC	CASSPNLQGARVNYGYTF
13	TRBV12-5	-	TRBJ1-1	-	TGTGCTAGTGGTTTGCAGGAGAACACTGAAGCTTTCTTT	CASGLQENTEAFF
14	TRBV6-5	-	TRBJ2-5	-	TGTGCCAGCAGTTACGACAGACGTGGGGAGACCCAGTACTTC	CASSYDRRGETQYF
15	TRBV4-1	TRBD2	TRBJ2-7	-	TGCGCCAGCAGCCAAGCTCTAGCGGGGACTTACGAGCAGTACTTC	CASSQALAGTYEQYF
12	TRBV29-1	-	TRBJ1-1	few	TGCAGCGTTGCAGGTCAGATTAATGAAGCTTTCTTT	CSVAGQINEAFF
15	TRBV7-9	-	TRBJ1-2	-	TGTGCCAGCAGCCTTAATCCCACAGCTCGCTATGGCTACACCTTC	CASSLNPTARYGYTF
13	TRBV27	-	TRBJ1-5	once	TGTGCCAGCAGTTTGGCAGGGGATGTGCCCCAGCATTTT	CASSLAGDVPQHF
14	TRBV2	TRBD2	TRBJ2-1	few	TGTGCCAGCAGTACCCCGGGACTAGGGAATGAGCAGTTCTTC	CASSTPGLGNEQFF
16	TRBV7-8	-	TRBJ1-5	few	TGTGCCAGCAGCTTAGTAGGGGGTCGGAGCAATCAGCCCCAGCATTTT	CASSLVGGRSNQPQHF
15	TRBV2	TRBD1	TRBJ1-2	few	TGTGCCAGCAGTTCCGACAGGGGGATGGTCTATGGCTACACCTTC	CASSSDRGMVYGYTF
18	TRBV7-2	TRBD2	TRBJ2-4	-	TGTGCCAGCAGCCCAGGGACTAGCGGGGGGTTAGCCAAAAACATTCAGTACTTC	CASSPGTSGGLAKNIQYF
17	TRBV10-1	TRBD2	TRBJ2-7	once	TGCGCCAGCAGTGAGTCGCAACTAGCGGGAGGGCCGGGCGAGCAGTACTTC	CASSESQLAGGPGEQYF
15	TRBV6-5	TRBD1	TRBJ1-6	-	TGTGCCAGCACCCAGTCTAGACAGGGGTTGACACCCCTCCACTTT	CASTQSRQGLTPLHF
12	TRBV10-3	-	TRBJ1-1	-	TGTGCCATCAGTGACGGACATATTGAAGCTTTCTTT	CAISDGHIEAFF
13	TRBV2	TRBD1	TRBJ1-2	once	TGTGCCGTTGGGACAGGGGGCCGGGATGGCTACACCTTC	CAVGTGGRDGYTF
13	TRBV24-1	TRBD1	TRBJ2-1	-	TGTGCCACCCGGGACAGCTCCTACAATGAGCAGTTCTTC	CATRDSSYNEQFF